These T cell receptor beta chains were read from a single sample in a study of blood T cell repertoires in COVID-19. The data were produced by immunoSEQ multiplex PCR, yet TCRdb's version contains in-frame clones alone and is incomplete. Of about 530,000 clones in the sample, approximately 88% were seen once. The sample taken for sequencing was peripheral blood. The receptors shown here come from a woman aged 45 to 65 with COVID-19, enrolled during active disease. Each CDR3 is given with its conserved first and last residue. D genes are given only for firm matches. Clone sizes are given selectively: once, few, many, or a class where the clone is expanded.

cdr3_nt: TGTGCCAGCAGCTCTCACAGCTCTGGAAACACCATATATTTT; cdr3_aa: CASSSHSSGNTIYF; v_call: TRBV25-1; d_call: -; clone_size: -; j_call: TRBJ1-3
cdr3_nt: TGTGCCAGCAGTGAAGCGCGTTCTCGGGAGCAGTACTTC; cdr3_aa: CASSEARSREQYF; v_call: TRBV6-1; d_call: -; clone_size: -; j_call: TRBJ2-7
cdr3_nt: TGTGCCAGCAGCCCCAGGGGTGTCTCCTACAATGAGCAGTTCTTC; cdr3_aa: CASSPRGVSYNEQFF; v_call: TRBV9; d_call: -; clone_size: -; j_call: TRBJ2-1
cdr3_nt: TGTGCCAGCAGTCGAGAGGTGGGGAGCGAAAATACGCAGTATTTT; cdr3_aa: CASSREVGSENTQYF; v_call: TRBV2; d_call: -; clone_size: -; j_call: TRBJ2-3
cdr3_nt: TGTGCCAGCTCACCCGAGACAGGGTTGAACATTCAGTACTTC; cdr3_aa: CASSPETGLNIQYF; v_call: TRBV18; d_call: TRBD1; clone_size: -; j_call: TRBJ2-4
cdr3_nt: TGTGCCAGTAGCAAGACAGGAAACACTGAAGCTTTCTTT; cdr3_aa: CASSKTGNTEAFF; v_call: TRBV19; d_call: -; clone_size: -; j_call: TRBJ1-1
cdr3_nt: TGTGCCAGTAGTATAAGCAGGGACACCTACGAGCAGTACTTC; cdr3_aa: CASSISRDTYEQYF; v_call: TRBV19; d_call: -; clone_size: -; j_call: TRBJ2-7
cdr3_nt: TGTGCCAGCAGTTCCTCCCTAGGGGCCGGCGGCTACACCTTC; cdr3_aa: CASSSSLGAGGYTF; v_call: TRBV6-5; d_call: -; clone_size: -; j_call: TRBJ1-2
cdr3_nt: TGTGCCAGCTCACCCGGGGGGTCCTCAGGGAATGAGCAGTTCTTC; cdr3_aa: CASSPGGSSGNEQFF; v_call: TRBV18; d_call: TRBD2; clone_size: -; j_call: TRBJ2-1
cdr3_nt: TGTGCCAGCAGCCTAACCGGGACAGGGGGTGACGAGCAGTACTTC; cdr3_aa: CASSLTGTGGDEQYF; v_call: TRBV9; d_call: TRBD1; clone_size: few; j_call: TRBJ2-7
cdr3_nt: TGTGCCATCAGTCCGAGGGAGATGGGCACTGAAGCTTTCTTT; cdr3_aa: CAISPREMGTEAFF; v_call: TRBV10-3; d_call: -; clone_size: -; j_call: TRBJ1-1
cdr3_nt: TGCGCCAGCAACACTCCGGGGGGGAACACCGGGGAGCTGTTTTTT; cdr3_aa: CASNTPGGNTGELFF; v_call: TRBV5-1; d_call: TRBD2; clone_size: -; j_call: TRBJ2-2
cdr3_nt: TGTGCCACCAGTCCAGGGAGGAACTACGAGCAGTACTTC; cdr3_aa: CATSPGRNYEQYF; v_call: TRBV24-1; d_call: -; clone_size: -; j_call: TRBJ2-7
cdr3_nt: TGTGCCAGTAACACTCCGACGGGGTACCAGCCCCAGCATTTT; cdr3_aa: CASNTPTGYQPQHF; v_call: TRBV19; d_call: -; clone_size: many; j_call: TRBJ1-5
cdr3_nt: TGTGCCAGCAGAACGGGACAGGGGGGGCCCCAGCATTTT; cdr3_aa: CASRTGQGGPQHF; v_call: TRBV2; d_call: TRBD1; clone_size: -; j_call: TRBJ1-5
cdr3_nt: TGTGCCAGCATCTCAGAAGGACAGGGAATGCCCGAGCAGTACTTC; cdr3_aa: CASISEGQGMPEQYF; v_call: TRBV28; d_call: TRBD1; clone_size: -; j_call: TRBJ2-7
cdr3_nt: TGTGCCAGCAGCCAAGAGACAGGGGGCTACGAGCAGTACTTC; cdr3_aa: CASSQETGGYEQYF; v_call: TRBV4-2; d_call: TRBD1; clone_size: -; j_call: TRBJ2-7
cdr3_nt: TGCAGCGTTGCGTCTCGGCAGGGCAACGAGCAGTACTTC; cdr3_aa: CSVASRQGNEQYF; v_call: TRBV29-1; d_call: -; clone_size: -; j_call: TRBJ2-7
cdr3_nt: TGTGCCAGCAGTCCGGTTGGGCCGGGGGGCTACACCTTC; cdr3_aa: CASSPVGPGGYTF; v_call: TRBV6-5; d_call: -; clone_size: few; j_call: TRBJ1-2
cdr3_nt: TGTGCCAGCAGCCACCGGGACAGGGACTATGGCTACACCTTC; cdr3_aa: CASSHRDRDYGYTF; v_call: TRBV4-2; d_call: TRBD1; clone_size: -; j_call: TRBJ1-2
cdr3_nt: TGTGCCAGCCGAGTACAGGGGGGGAGCACAGATACGCAGTATTTT; cdr3_aa: CASRVQGGSTDTQYF; v_call: TRBV5-8; d_call: -; clone_size: -; j_call: TRBJ2-3
cdr3_nt: TGTGCCAGCAGCGTAGGAATAGCGGCAGATACGCAGTATTTT; cdr3_aa: CASSVGIAADTQYF; v_call: TRBV9; d_call: -; clone_size: -; j_call: TRBJ2-3
cdr3_nt: TGTGCCAGCAGCTTAGGGATGTCGGGTGGGACCCAGTACTTC; cdr3_aa: CASSLGMSGGTQYF; v_call: TRBV7-2; d_call: -; clone_size: -; j_call: TRBJ2-5
cdr3_nt: TGTGCCAGCAGTGATGTTCAGGGCACCTTAGCTTTCTTT; cdr3_aa: CASSDVQGTLAFF; v_call: TRBV2; d_call: -; clone_size: -; j_call: TRBJ1-1
cdr3_nt: TGCGCCAGCAGCTTGGCGGCAGGTTTTAACTATGGCTACACCTTC; cdr3_aa: CASSLAAGFNYGYTF; v_call: TRBV5-1; d_call: -; clone_size: -; j_call: TRBJ1-2
cdr3_nt: TGTGCCAGCAGTTTTTCCCGGGACAGGGAGGCTTTCTTT; cdr3_aa: CASSFSRDREAFF; v_call: TRBV6-6; d_call: TRBD1; clone_size: once; j_call: TRBJ1-1
cdr3_nt: TGTGCCAGCAGTGAACTCTCGGGGAGCTTCGATGGCTACACCTTC; cdr3_aa: CASSELSGSFDGYTF; v_call: TRBV6-1; d_call: -; clone_size: -; j_call: TRBJ1-2
cdr3_nt: TGTGCCAGCGGGACAGGGTGGGGAGAGACCCAGTACTTC; cdr3_aa: CASGTGWGETQYF; v_call: TRBV2; d_call: TRBD1; clone_size: -; j_call: TRBJ2-5
cdr3_nt: TGTGCCAGCAGCGACACTAGCGGGGGGGCCTATACAGATACGCAGTATTTT; cdr3_aa: CASSDTSGGAYTDTQYF; v_call: TRBV9; d_call: TRBD2; clone_size: -; j_call: TRBJ2-3
cdr3_nt: TGTGCCAGCAGCTTATCGGACAGCTCCTACGAGCAGTACTTC; cdr3_aa: CASSLSDSSYEQYF; v_call: TRBV7-9; d_call: -; clone_size: -; j_call: TRBJ2-7
cdr3_nt: TGCAGTGCCTACCTCTATGGCTACACCTTC; cdr3_aa: CSAYLYGYTF; v_call: TRBV20-1; d_call: -; clone_size: -; j_call: TRBJ1-2
cdr3_nt: TGTGCCAGCAGTTTGGCTCGTAATTCACCCCTCCACTTT; cdr3_aa: CASSLARNSPLHF; v_call: TRBV12-3/TRBV12-4; d_call: -; clone_size: -; j_call: TRBJ1-6
cdr3_nt: TGTGCCAGCAGCCAAGAAAAGCCCGCGGGGGGGCCCCTCTGTGGCGGGGAGCTGTTTTTT; cdr3_aa: CASSQEKPAGGPLCGGELFF; v_call: TRBV4-2; d_call: TRBD2; clone_size: -; j_call: TRBJ2-2
cdr3_nt: TGTGCCAGCAGGGGGACTCGTAGCAATCAGCCCCAGCATTTT; cdr3_aa: CASRGTRSNQPQHF; v_call: TRBV2; d_call: -; clone_size: few; j_call: TRBJ1-5
cdr3_nt: TGTGCCAGCAGCTTAGGGCGCAGCGCTGAAGCTTTCTTT; cdr3_aa: CASSLGRSAEAFF; v_call: TRBV7-6; d_call: -; clone_size: -; j_call: TRBJ1-1
cdr3_nt: TGTGCCAGCAGGACAAACACCCAGTATCAGCCCCAGCATTTT; cdr3_aa: CASRTNTQYQPQHF; v_call: TRBV6-6; d_call: -; clone_size: once; j_call: TRBJ1-5
cdr3_nt: TGTGCCAGCAGCTCGGGGTCCCTTTCTGCTTTCTTT; cdr3_aa: CASSSGSLSAFF; v_call: TRBV7-9; d_call: -; clone_size: -; j_call: TRBJ1-1
cdr3_nt: TGTGCCAGCAGTTCTAATTATCTCCAGGAATACTTC; cdr3_aa: CASSSNYLQEYF; v_call: TRBV12-3/TRBV12-4; d_call: -; clone_size: -; j_call: TRBJ2-7
cdr3_nt: TGTGCCAGCAGTAGGGCAGGGTATGACTACACCTTC; cdr3_aa: CASSRAGYDYTF; v_call: TRBV6-5; d_call: -; clone_size: once; j_call: TRBJ1-2
cdr3_nt: TGTGCCAGCAAAATTCTACGGGGATCCGAGAGGGCTTTCTTT; cdr3_aa: CASKILRGSERAFF; v_call: TRBV6-5; d_call: -; clone_size: few; j_call: TRBJ1-1
cdr3_nt: TGTGCCAGCAGGACCCCCGGGACAGCGTATCAGCCCCAGCATTTT; cdr3_aa: CASRTPGTAYQPQHF; v_call: TRBV28; d_call: TRBD1; clone_size: few; j_call: TRBJ1-5
cdr3_nt: TGTGCCAGCAGCTTCCAAGGGGGAACCGGGGAGCTGTTTTTT; cdr3_aa: CASSFQGGTGELFF; v_call: TRBV5-4; d_call: -; clone_size: once; j_call: TRBJ2-2
cdr3_nt: TGTGCCAGCAGTCACTACTTTGAGGGGGTCCATGGCTACACCTTC; cdr3_aa: CASSHYFEGVHGYTF; v_call: TRBV6-5; d_call: -; clone_size: -; j_call: TRBJ1-2
cdr3_nt: TGTGCCAGTAGTAGGGACAGGGGCTCCTACGAGCAGTACTTC; cdr3_aa: CASSRDRGSYEQYF; v_call: TRBV19; d_call: TRBD1; clone_size: -; j_call: TRBJ2-7
cdr3_nt: TGTGCCAGCAGCTTTGTCGGAGCCTATGGCTACACCTTC; cdr3_aa: CASSFVGAYGYTF; v_call: TRBV7-9; d_call: -; clone_size: -; j_call: TRBJ1-2
cdr3_nt: TGTGCCAGCAGTTCCGAGACAGCTGAAGCTTTCTTT; cdr3_aa: CASSSETAEAFF; v_call: TRBV12-3/TRBV12-4; d_call: -; clone_size: -; j_call: TRBJ1-1
cdr3_nt: TGTGCCAGCAGCCAAGATCTCCAGGCTGACTCTGGAAACACCATATATTTT; cdr3_aa: CASSQDLQADSGNTIYF; v_call: TRBV3-1/TRBV3-2; d_call: -; clone_size: -; j_call: TRBJ1-3
cdr3_nt: TGTGCCAGCAGCCCCCAGGGGGCGGAAAATTCACCCCTCCACTTT; cdr3_aa: CASSPQGAENSPLHF; v_call: TRBV7-9; d_call: TRBD1; clone_size: -; j_call: TRBJ1-6